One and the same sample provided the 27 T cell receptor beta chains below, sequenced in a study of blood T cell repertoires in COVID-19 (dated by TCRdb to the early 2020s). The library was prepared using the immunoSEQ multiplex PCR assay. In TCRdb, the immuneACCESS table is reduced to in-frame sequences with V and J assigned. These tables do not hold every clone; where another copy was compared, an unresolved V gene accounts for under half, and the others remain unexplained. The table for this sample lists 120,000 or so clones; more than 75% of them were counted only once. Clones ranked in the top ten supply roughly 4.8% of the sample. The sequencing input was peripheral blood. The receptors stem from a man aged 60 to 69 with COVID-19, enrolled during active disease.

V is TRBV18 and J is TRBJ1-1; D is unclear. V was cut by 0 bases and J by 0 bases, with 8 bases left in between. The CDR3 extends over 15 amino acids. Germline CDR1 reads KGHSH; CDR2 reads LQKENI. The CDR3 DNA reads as TGTGCCAGCTCACCACCAGCTCCCATGAACACTGAAGCTTTCTTT. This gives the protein CASSPPAPMNTEAFF.

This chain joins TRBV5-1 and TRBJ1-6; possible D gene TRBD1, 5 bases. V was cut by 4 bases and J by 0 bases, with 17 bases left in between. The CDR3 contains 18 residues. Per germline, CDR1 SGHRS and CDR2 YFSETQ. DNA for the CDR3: TGCGCCAGCAGCCCCGCGGGGGACTGGAGCTCCTATAATTCACCCCTCCACTTT. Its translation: CASSPAGDWSSYNSPLHF.

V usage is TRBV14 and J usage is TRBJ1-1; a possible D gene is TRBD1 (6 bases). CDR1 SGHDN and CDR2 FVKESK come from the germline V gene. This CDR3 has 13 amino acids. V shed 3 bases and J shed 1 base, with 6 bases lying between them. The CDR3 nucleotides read TGTGCCAGCAGCCAGGGACAGAACACTGAAGCTTTCTTT. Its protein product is CASSQGQNTEAFF.

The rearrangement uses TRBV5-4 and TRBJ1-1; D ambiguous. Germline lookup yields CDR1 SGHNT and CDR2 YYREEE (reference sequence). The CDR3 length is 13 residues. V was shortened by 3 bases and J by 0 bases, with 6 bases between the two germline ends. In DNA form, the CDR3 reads TGTGCCAGCAGCTCGTTATTGAACACTGAAGCTTTCTTT. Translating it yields CASSSLLNTEAFF.

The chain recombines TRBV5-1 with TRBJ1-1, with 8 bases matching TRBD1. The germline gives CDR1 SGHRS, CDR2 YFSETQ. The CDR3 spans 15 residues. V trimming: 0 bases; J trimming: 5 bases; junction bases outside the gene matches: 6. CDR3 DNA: TGCGCCAGCAGCTTGGCCCAGGGGGCGGTTACTGAAGCTTTCTTT. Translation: CASSLAQGAVTEAFF. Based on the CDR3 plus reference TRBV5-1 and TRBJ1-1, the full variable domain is KAGVTQTPRYLIKTRGQQVTLSCSPISGHRSVSWYQQTPGQGLQFLFEYFSETQRNKGNFPGRFSGRQFSNSRSEMNVSTLELGDSALYLCASSLAQGAVTEAFFGQGTRLTVV.

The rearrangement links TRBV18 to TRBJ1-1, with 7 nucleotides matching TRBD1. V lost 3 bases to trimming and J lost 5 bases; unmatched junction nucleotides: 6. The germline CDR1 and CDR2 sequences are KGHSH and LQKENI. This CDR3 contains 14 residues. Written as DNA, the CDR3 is TGTGCCAGCTCACCGGCAGGGGGTTATACTGAAGCTTTCTTT. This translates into CASSPAGGYTEAFF.

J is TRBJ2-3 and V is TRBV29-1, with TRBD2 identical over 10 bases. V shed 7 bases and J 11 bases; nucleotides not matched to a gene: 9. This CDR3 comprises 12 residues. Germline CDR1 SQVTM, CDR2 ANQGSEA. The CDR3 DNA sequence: TGCAGCGCCCTAGCGGGAGTTGGAAAGCAGTATTTT. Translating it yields CSALAGVGKQYF.

CDR3 loop: CASSQGRGEQFF. The CDR3 DNA reads TGTGCCAGCAGCCAAGGAAGAGGGGAGCAGTTCTTC. The genes are TRBV14 and TRBJ2-1; tentatively, D is TRBD2 (5 bases). Germline values: CDR1 SGHDN, CDR2 FVKESK. V lost 1 base and J lost 10, with 8 bases in between. CDR3 length equals 12 residues.

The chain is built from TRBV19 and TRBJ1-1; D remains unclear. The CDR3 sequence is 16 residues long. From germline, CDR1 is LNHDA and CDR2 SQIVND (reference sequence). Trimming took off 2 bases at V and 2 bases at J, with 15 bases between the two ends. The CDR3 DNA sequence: TGTGCCAGTAGTATAATCCACCATGCCTACAACACTGAAGCTTTCTTT. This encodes CASSIIHHAYNTEAFF.

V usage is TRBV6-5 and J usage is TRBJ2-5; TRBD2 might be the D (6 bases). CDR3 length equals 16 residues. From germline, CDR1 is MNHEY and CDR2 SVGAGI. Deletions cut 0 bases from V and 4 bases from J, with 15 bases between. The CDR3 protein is CASSYSFLGRIETQYF. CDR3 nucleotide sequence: TGTGCCAGCAGTTACTCGTTTTTGGGGAGGATAGAGACCCAGTACTTC.

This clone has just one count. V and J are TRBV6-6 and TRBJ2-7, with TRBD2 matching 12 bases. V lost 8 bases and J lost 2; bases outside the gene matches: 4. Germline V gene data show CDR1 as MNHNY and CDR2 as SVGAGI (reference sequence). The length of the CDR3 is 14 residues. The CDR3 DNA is TGTGCCAGCGGAACTAGCGGGAGGCCCTACGAGCAGTACTTC. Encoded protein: CASGTSGRPYEQYF.

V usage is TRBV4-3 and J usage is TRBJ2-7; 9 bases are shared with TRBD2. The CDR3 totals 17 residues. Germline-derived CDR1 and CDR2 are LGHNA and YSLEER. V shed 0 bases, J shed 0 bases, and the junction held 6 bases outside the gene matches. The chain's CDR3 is CASSQDVAGGDSYEQYF. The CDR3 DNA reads TGCGCCAGCAGCCAAGATGTGGCGGGAGGGGACTCCTACGAGCAGTACTTC.

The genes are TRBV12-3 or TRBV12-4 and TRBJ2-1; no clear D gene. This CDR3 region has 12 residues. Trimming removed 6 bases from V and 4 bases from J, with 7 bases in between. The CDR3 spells CASSPQYNEQFF. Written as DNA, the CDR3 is TGTGCCAGCAGCCCCCAGTACAATGAGCAGTTCTTC.

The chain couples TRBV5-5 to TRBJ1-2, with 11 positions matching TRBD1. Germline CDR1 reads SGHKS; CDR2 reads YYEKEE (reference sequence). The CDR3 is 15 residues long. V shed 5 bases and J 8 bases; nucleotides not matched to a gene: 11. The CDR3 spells CASSQDGQGAWGYTF. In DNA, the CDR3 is TGTGCCAGCAGTCAAGACGGACAGGGGGCATGGGGCTACACCTTC.

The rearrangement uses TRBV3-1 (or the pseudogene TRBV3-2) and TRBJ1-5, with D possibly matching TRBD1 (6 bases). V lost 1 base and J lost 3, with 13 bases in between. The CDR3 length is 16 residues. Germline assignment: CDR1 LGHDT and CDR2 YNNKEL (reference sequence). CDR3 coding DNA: TGTGCCAGCAGCCAAGGGGTCGACAGGCACAATCAGCCCCAGCATTTT. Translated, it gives CASSQGVDRHNQPQHF.

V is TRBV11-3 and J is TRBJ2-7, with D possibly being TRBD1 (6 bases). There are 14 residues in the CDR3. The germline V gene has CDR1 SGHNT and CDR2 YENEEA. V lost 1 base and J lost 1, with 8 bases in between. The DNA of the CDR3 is TGTGCCAGCAGCTTAGGGGGACAATCCTACGAGCAGTACTTC. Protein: CASSLGGQSYEQYF.

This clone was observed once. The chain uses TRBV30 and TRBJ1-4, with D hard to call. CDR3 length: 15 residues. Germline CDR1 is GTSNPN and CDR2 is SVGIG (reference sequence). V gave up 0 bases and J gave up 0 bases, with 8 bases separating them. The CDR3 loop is CAWSVGGATNEKLFF. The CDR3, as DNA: TGTGCCTGGAGTGTAGGAGGTGCAACTAATGAAAAACTGTTTTTT.

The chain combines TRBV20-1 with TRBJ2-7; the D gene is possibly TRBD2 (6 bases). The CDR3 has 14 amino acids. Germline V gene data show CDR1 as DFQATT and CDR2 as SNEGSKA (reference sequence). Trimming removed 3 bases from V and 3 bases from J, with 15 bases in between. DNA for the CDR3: TGCAGTGCTAGTGGGGACTTTAAACACTACGAGCAGTACTTC. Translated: CSASGDFKHYEQYF.

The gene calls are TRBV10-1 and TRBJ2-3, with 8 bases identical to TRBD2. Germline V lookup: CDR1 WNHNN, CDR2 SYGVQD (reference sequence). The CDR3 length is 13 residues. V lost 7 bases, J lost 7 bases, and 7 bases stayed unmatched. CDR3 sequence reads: CASKTSGSNTQYF. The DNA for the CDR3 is TGCGCCAGCAAAACTAGCGGAAGCAATACGCAGTATTTT.

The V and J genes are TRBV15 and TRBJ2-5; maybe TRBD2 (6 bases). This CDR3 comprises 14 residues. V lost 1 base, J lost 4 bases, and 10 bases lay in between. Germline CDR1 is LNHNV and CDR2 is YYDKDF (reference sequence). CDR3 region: CATSRVLARETQYF. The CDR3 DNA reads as TGTGCCACCAGCAGAGTTCTAGCGAGAGAGACCCAGTACTTC.

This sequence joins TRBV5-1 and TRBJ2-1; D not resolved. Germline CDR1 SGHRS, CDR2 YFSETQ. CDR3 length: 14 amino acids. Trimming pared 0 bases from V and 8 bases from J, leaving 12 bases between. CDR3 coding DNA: TGCGCCAGCAGCTTGGTCGGCCTCGAGGATGAGCAGTTCTTC. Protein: CASSLVGLEDEQFF.

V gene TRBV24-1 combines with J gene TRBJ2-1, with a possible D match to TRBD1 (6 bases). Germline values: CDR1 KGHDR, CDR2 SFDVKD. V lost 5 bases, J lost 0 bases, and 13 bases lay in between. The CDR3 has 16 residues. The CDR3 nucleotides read TGTGCCACCAGTGGAAATACAGGGAGCTCCTACAATGAGCAGTTCTTC. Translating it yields CATSGNTGSSYNEQFF.

The CDR3 region is CASSLEHLNTEAFF. The DNA for the CDR3 is TGTGCCAGCAGCTTAGAGCACCTGAACACTGAAGCTTTCTTT. The chain uses TRBV11-1 and TRBJ1-1; D ambiguous. Germline V lookup: CDR1 SGHAT, CDR2 FQDESV (reference sequence). V lost 1 base and J 0 bases, leaving 6 bases between the germline ends. The CDR3 is 14 amino acids.

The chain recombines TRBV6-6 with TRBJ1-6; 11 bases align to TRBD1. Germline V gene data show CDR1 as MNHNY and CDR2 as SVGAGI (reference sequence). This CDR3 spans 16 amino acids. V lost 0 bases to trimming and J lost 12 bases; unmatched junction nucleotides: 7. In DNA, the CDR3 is TGTGCCAGCAGTTACTCGGGGACAGGGGGAATTGTACCCCTCCACTTT. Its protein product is CASSYSGTGGIVPLHF.

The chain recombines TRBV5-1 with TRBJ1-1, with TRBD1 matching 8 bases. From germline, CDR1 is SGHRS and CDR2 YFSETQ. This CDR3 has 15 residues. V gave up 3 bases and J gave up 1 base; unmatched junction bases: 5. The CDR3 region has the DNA TGCGCCAGCAGCTGGACAGGGCCGGCGAACACTGAAGCTTTCTTT. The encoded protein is CASSWTGPANTEAFF.

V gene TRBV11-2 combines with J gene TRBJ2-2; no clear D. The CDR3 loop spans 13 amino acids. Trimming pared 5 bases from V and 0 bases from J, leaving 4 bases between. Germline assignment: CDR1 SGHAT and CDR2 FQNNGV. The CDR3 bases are TGTGCCAGCAGCCCCTCGAACACCGGGGAGCTGTTTTTT. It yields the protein CASSPSNTGELFF.

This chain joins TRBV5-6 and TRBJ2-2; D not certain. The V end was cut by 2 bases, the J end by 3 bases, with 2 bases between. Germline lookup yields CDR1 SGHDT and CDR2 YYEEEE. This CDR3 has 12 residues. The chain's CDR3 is CASSFDTGELFF. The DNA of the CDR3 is TGTGCCAGCAGCTTCGACACCGGGGAGCTGTTTTTT.